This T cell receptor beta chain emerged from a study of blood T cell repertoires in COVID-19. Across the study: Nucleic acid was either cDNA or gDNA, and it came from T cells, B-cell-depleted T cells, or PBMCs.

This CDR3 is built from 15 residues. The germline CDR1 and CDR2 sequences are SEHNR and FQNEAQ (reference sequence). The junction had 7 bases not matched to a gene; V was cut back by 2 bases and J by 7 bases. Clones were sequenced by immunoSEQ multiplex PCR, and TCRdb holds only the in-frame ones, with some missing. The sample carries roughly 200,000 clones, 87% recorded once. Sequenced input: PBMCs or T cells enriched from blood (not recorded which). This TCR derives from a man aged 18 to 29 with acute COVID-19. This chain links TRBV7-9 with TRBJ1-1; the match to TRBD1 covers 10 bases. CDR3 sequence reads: CASSLRQGAENEAFF. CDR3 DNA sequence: TGTGCCAGCAGCTTACGACAGGGGGCGGAGAATGAAGCTTTCTTT.